This passage covers 26 T cell receptor beta chains from one sample sequenced in a study of beta chain features in type 1 diabetes. What was sequenced were expressed TCRB transcripts, since all of the isolated RNA had been reverse transcribed. The assay was immunoSEQ multiplex PCR, and TCRdb's table has in-frame clones only and misses some. The sample lists fewer than 200,000 clones; 10% were seen once. Study findings and constraints: TCRB CDR3s were moderately but significantly shorter in Type 1 diabetes patients in all four CD4+ subsets.

These receptors have no identified antigens. Sequences were obtained from central memory CD4+ T cells from blood. The receptors originated from a man aged 25 to 40 with type 1 diabetes.

DNA of the CDR3: TGCGCCAGCAGCCAAGGGCTTATCGGCGGGAGCTCCTACGAGCAGTACTTC. It codes for CASSQGLIGGSSYEQYF. The V and J genes are TRBV4-3 and TRBJ2-7; 7 nucleotides agree with TRBD2. Germline lookup yields CDR1 LGHNA and CDR2 YSLEER. The V segment lost 1 base and the J segment 0 bases; nucleotides outside the gene matches: 9. The CDR3 is 17 residues long.

This clone was detected a few times. DNA for the CDR3: TGCGCCAGCAGCGGACAGGGGTTCGCAGATACGCAGTATTTT. Protein product: CASSGQGFADTQYF. The chain links TRBV5-1 to TRBJ2-3; TRBD1 matches 9 bases. CDR3 size: 14 residues. Germline V CDR1 and CDR2: SGHRS, YFSETQ. With 4 bases clipped from V and 4 bases from J, the junction kept 4 bases outside the gene matches.

To note about this clone: Other DNA sequences in the same sample also yield this CDR3. The V call is TRBV7-3, the J call TRBJ2-1; TRBD2 aligns across 8 bases. Germline trimming cut 5 bases from V and 6 bases from J; bases unmatched to any gene: 9. This CDR3 comprises 15 residues. The germline V gene encodes CDR1 SGHTA and CDR2 FQGTGA. CDR3 bases: TGTGCCAGCAGCCTCACGAGCGGGAGTATCAATGAGCAGTTCTTC. Translation gives CASSLTSGSINEQFF.

This clone was seen a few times. The same CDR3 also results from other DNA sequences found in this sample. V gene TRBV28 combines with J gene TRBJ2-7; D is ambiguous. CDR1 MDHEN and CDR2 SYDVKM come from the germline V gene. V shed 5 bases and J shed 4 bases, with 6 bases lying between them. The CDR3 contains 11 residues. The CDR3: CASSDRYEQYF. The CDR3 coding sequence is TGTGCCAGCAGTGATCGGTACGAGCAGTACTTC.

This clone appeared a few times. DNA of the CDR3: TGCGCCAGCAGCCAAGAAGCGGGCGAGCAGCCCCAGCATTTT. It is translated as CASSQEAGEQPQHF. The rearrangement uses TRBV4-3 and TRBJ1-5; no definite D call. The ends were cut back, 0 bases at V and 7 bases at J, with 10 bases in the middle. CDR1 LGHNA and CDR2 YSLEER come from the germline V gene. CDR3 length equals 14 residues.

V usage is TRBV4-2 and J usage is TRBJ2-3, with D possibly matching TRBD2 (7 bases). The V end lost 4 bases, the J end lost 4 bases, and 15 bases lay between the germline ends. The germline CDR1 and CDR2 sequences are LGHNA and YNFKEQ. The CDR3 has 15 residues. CDR3 residues: CASSPKQGGADTQYF. CDR3 nucleotide sequence: TGTGCCAGCAGCCCAAAACAGGGAGGGGCAGATACGCAGTATTTT.

This clone was counted between two and nine times. Here the CDR3 reads CSALDWEVQHF. CDR3 in DNA: TGCAGTGCCTTAGACTGGGAGGTCCAGCATTTT. V gene TRBV20-1 combines with J gene TRBJ1-5; D call uncertain. V was shortened by 6 bases and J by 12 bases, with 15 bases between the two germline ends. Germline loops: CDR1 DFQATT, CDR2 SNEGSKA (reference sequence). CDR3 length: 11 residues.

The J gene is TRBJ1-2, the V gene TRBV29-1; TRBD1 matches at 11 bases. Trimming removed 6 bases from V and 8 bases from J; junction bases left unmatched: 14. The CDR3 loop spans 15 amino acids. CDR1 SQVTM and CDR2 ANQGSEA come from the germline V gene. The CDR3 DNA sequence: TGCAGCGTCGATCCCCTCGGACAGGGGGCGTACGGCTACACCTTC. Protein product: CSVDPLGQGAYGYTF.

This clone was picked up a small number of times. The chain recombines TRBV6-1 with TRBJ2-7, with 9 bases that match TRBD1. Trimming cost V 3 bases and J 7 bases; bases outside gene matches: 7. The CDR3 extends over 14 amino acids. Germline CDR1 and CDR2: MNHNS and SASEGT. In DNA, the CDR3 is TGTGCCAGCAGTGACAGGACAGGGGATCGGGAGCAGTACTTC. It specifies CASSDRTGDREQYF.

The chain links TRBV28 to TRBJ2-2; tentative D call: TRBD2 (6 bases). Per the germline V gene, CDR1 is MDHEN and CDR2 is SYDVKM. The V end was cut by 9 bases, the J end by 7 bases, with 18 bases between. The CDR3 spans 14 residues. CDR3 nucleotide sequence: TGTGCCAGTCGCCGGGACTTGTGGGACGGGGAGCTGTTTTTT. Its protein product is CASRRDLWDGELFF.

This clone appeared many times. The rearrangement links TRBV18 to TRBJ2-7; TRBD1 aligns across 7 bases. V shed 2 bases and J 5 bases; nucleotides not matched to a gene: 9. The CDR3 is 15 amino acids. Germline loops: CDR1 KGHSH, CDR2 LQKENI. CDR3 coding DNA: TGTGCCAGCTCACCAGTGCCAGGGGGAAGGGACGAGCAGTACTTC. Its protein product is CASSPVPGGRDEQYF.

V usage is TRBV4-2 and J usage is TRBJ2-7; TRBD2 might be the D (6 bases). Trimming took off 0 bases at V and 4 bases at J, with 19 bases between the two ends. This CDR3 region has 17 residues. Per germline, CDR1 LGHNA and CDR2 YNFKEQ. The CDR3 coding sequence is TGTGCCAGCAGCCAAGATGCGGTATCCGGGAGCCTATACGAGCAGTACTTC. Translated: CASSQDAVSGSLYEQYF.

This clone has just a few counts. This clone may be a read error of a much larger clone one base away. This chain links TRBV11-3 with TRBJ2-3; D unclear. Germline V gene sequence: CDR1 SGHNT, CDR2 YENEEA. The CDR3 loop spans 13 amino acids. The V and J ends lost 4 bases and 0 bases respectively, with 5 bases between them. CDR3 nucleotides: TGTGCCAGCAGCTCCCTCAGCACAGATACGCAGTATTTT. Translated, it gives CASSSLSTDTQYF.

V and J are TRBV19 and TRBJ2-6, with D maybe TRBD1 (5 bases). The V end was cut by 6 bases, the J end by 1 base, with 22 bases between. The CDR3 sequence is 19 residues long. Looked up from germline, CDR1 is LNHDA and CDR2 is SQIVND (reference sequence). The CDR3 region has the DNA TGTGCCAGTAGCAGAATGTCCAGGGTGTTAGAGTCTGGGGCCAACGTCCTGACTTTC. Translated: CASSRMSRVLESGANVLTF.

This clone was picked up a small number of times. In nucleotides, the CDR3 is TGCAGCGCGGCCGGGACAGGGCTAGGCGAGCAGTACTTC. The encoded protein is CSAAGTGLGEQYF. V usage is TRBV29-1 and J usage is TRBJ2-7; the match to TRBD1 covers 9 bases. V dropped 7 bases and J dropped 6; count of bases not matched to a gene: 10. The germline V gene has CDR1 SQVTM and CDR2 ANQGSEA. This CDR3 has 13 amino acids.

This clone was counted a few times. The V gene is TRBV4-2, the J gene TRBJ2-7; TRBD2 matches 12 bases. The CDR3 runs 17 residues. CDR1 is LGHNA and CDR2 is YNFKEQ in the germline V gene. After removal of 1 base from V and 0 bases from J, the junction contained 4 bases not matched to a gene. CDR3 region: CASSQGTSGTSSYEQYF. CDR3 sequence (DNA): TGTGCCAGCAGCCAAGGGACTAGCGGGACGAGCTCCTACGAGCAGTACTTC.

The CDR3 DNA is TGTGCCAGCAGCTGGGGCGGGAGGTCCAATGAGCAGTTCTTC. Translated, it gives CASSWGGRSNEQFF. This rearrangement joins TRBV7-2 to TRBJ2-1, with 8 bases fitting TRBD2. Germline CDR1 and CDR2: SGHTA and FQGNSA. J lost 6 bases, V lost 4 bases, and 5 bases had no gene match. This CDR3 is 14 amino acids long. The full variable domain, in which reference TRBV7-2 and TRBJ2-1 provide the parts outside the CDR3, is GAGVSQSPSNKVTEKGKDVELRCDPISGHTALYWYRQSLGQGLEFLIYFQGNSAPDKSGLPSDRFSAERTGGSVSTLTIQRTQQEDSAVYLCASSWGGRSNEQFFGPGTRLTVL.

This clone was observed a few times. This chain uses TRBV20-1 with TRBJ1-2, with no clear D. With 5 bases removed from V and 6 bases from J, the gap between germline ends came to 10 bases. This CDR3 has 11 residues. Germline V gives CDR1 DFQATT, CDR2 SNEGSKA (reference sequence). The CDR3 DNA reads as TGCAGTGCTGAGCTCCCAAATGGCTACACCTTC. This sequence encodes CSAELPNGYTF.

This chain connects TRBV2 to TRBJ2-7, with D hard to call. Trimming pared 6 bases from V and 3 bases from J, leaving 6 bases between. CDR1 is SNHLY and CDR2 is FYNNEI in the germline V gene. The CDR3 loop spans 11 amino acids. CDR3 protein: CASRKSYEQYF. The CDR3 nucleotides are TGTGCCAGCAGGAAGAGCTACGAGCAGTACTTC.

This clone was found a few times. The gene calls are TRBV2 and TRBJ1-5, with TRBD1 matching 10 bases. V shed 4 bases, J shed 7 bases, and the junction held 7 bases outside the gene matches. The length of the CDR3 is 15 residues. CDR1 and CDR2 from the germline V gene are SNHLY and FYNNEI. This CDR3 reads CASSGNRDRGQPQHF. The CDR3 DNA reads TGTGCCAGCAGTGGTAACCGGGACAGGGGACAGCCCCAGCATTTT. Looking up the rest from reference TRBV2 and TRBJ1-5 gives the full variable domain: EPEVTQTPSHQVTQMGQEVILRCVPISNHLYFYWYRQILGQKVEFLVSFYNNEISEKSEIFDDQFSVERPDGSNFTLKIRSTKLEDSAMYFCASSGNRDRGQPQHFGDGTRLSIL.

The V gene is TRBV29-1, the J gene TRBJ2-5; 8 bases map to TRBD2. The germline V gene has CDR1 SQVTM and CDR2 ANQGSEA. The CDR3 loop spans 13 amino acids. V trimming: 5 bases; J trimming: 1 base; junction bases outside the gene matches: 3. The CDR3 DNA is TGCAGCGTTAAGGCGGGAGGCCAAGAGACCCAGTACTTC. Translation gives CSVKAGGQETQYF.

This clone has a handful of counts. This chain connects TRBV6-1 to TRBJ2-1; a weak D match, TRBD2 (6 bases). CDR3 size: 15 residues. V was clipped by 4 bases and J by 2 bases, with 12 bases between them. Germline CDR1 MNHNS, CDR2 SASEGT. This CDR3 reads CASSARENTYNEQFF. CDR3 in DNA: TGTGCCAGCAGTGCCCGGGAGAATACCTACAATGAGCAGTTCTTC.

This chain's CDR3 is CASTPTGSGNYGYTF. The DNA for the CDR3 is TGTGCCAGCACCCCGACAGGATCCGGTAACTATGGCTACACCTTC. The genes are TRBV6-1 and TRBJ1-2; D is possibly TRBD1 (6 bases). V lost 7 bases, J lost 1 base, and 16 bases lay in between. This CDR3 region has 15 residues. Germline V gives CDR1 MNHNS, CDR2 SASEGT.

V gene TRBV7-6 combines with J gene TRBJ2-7; 10 bases fit TRBD2. CDR3 length: 20 amino acids. V lost 2 bases to trimming and J lost 1 base; unmatched junction nucleotides: 17. Per the germline V gene, CDR1 is SGHVS and CDR2 is FNYEAQ. In DNA, the CDR3 is TGTGCCAGCAGCTTATTCCCGGCCGCTAGCGGGAGCTTCTCTTCCTACGAGCAGTACTTC. Its protein is CASSLFPAASGSFSSYEQYF.

This clone was seen a handful of times. The rearrangement joins TRBV27 to TRBJ1-2, with D perhaps TRBD1 (6 bases). This CDR3 is 13 amino acids long. In germline, CDR1 is MNHEY, CDR2 SMNVEV (reference sequence). Trimming stripped 6 bases from V and 8 bases from J, with 16 bases between. The CDR3 here is CASRTTGMEGYTF. The CDR3 DNA sequence: TGTGCCAGCAGAACCACAGGGATGGAGGGCTACACCTTC.

The rearrangement links TRBV4-3 to TRBJ2-5, with 14 bases fitting TRBD2. The V gene's germline CDR1 is LGHNA and CDR2 YSLEER. The CDR3 is made up of 17 amino acids. The V and J ends lost 1 base and 9 bases, in that order; junction bases with no gene match: 10. The CDR3 region has the DNA TGCGCCAGCAGCCAAGGTGGGACTAGCGGGGGCAGTGTGGCCCAGTACTTC. Amino acids: CASSQGGTSGGSVAQYF.